This T cell receptor (beta chain) originates from a study of T cells after yellow fever vaccination. Study-level findings and limits: Researchers cautioned that FACS-sorted repertoires could harbor abundant clonotypes contaminating from the bulk population. The study found a weaker secondary response that peaked faster, day 5 versus 15. CD4 and CD8 compartments shared a small share of clonotypes.

TCR cDNA was made by 5'RACE template switching, adding a universal primer site and UMIs. Each CDR3 protein is one row after TCRdb ran MiXCR on the 5' RACE reads. Here the sample spans around 100,000 distinct CDR3 sequences, roughly 8.9% being singletons. This clonotype was recorded many times. The antigen remains unidentified. This clonotype was obtained from a man in his thirties or forties who received the YFV17D yellow fever vaccine. The sample was CD8+ T cells sorted from PBMCs, taken 45 days after the yellow fever booster vaccination.

CDR3 protein: CASSATGGGTDTQYF. The CDR3 DNA reads as TGTGCCAGCAGTGCCACAGGGGGCGGCACAGATACGCAGTATTTT. J is TRBJ2-3 and V is TRBV27; 9 nucleotides line up with TRBD1. Germline values: CDR1 MNHEY, CDR2 SMNVEV (reference sequence). The CDR3 covers 15 residues. Germline trimming cut 5 bases from V and 1 base from J; bases unmatched to any gene: 4.